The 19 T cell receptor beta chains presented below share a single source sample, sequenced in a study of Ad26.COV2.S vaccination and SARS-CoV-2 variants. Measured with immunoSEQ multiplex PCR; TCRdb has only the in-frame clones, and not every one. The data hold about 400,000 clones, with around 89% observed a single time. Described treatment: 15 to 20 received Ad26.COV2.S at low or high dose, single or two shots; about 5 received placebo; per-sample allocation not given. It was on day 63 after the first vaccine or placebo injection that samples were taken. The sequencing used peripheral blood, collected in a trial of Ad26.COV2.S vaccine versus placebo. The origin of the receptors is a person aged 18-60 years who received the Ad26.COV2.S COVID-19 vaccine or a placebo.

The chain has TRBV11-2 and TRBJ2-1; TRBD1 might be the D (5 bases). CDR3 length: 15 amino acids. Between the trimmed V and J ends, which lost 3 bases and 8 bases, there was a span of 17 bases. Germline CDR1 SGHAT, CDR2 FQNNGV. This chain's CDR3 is CASSFQGTWADEQFF. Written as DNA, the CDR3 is TGTGCCAGCAGCTTCCAGGGAACCTGGGCGGATGAGCAGTTCTTC.

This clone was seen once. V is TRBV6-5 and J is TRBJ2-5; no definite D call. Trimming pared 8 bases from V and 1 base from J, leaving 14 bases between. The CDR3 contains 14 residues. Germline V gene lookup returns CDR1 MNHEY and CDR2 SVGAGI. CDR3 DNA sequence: TGTGCCAGCGTCCGCCCTGGAACCCAAGAGACCCAGTACTTC. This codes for CASVRPGTQETQYF.

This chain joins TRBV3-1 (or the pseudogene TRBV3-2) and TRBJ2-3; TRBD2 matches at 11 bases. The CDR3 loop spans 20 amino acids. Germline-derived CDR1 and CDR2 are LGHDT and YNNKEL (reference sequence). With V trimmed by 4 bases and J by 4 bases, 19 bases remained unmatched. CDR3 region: CASSRPSGTSGRGSADTQYF. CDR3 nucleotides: TGTGCCAGCAGCCGGCCCTCCGGGACTAGCGGCAGGGGGAGCGCAGATACGCAGTATTTT.

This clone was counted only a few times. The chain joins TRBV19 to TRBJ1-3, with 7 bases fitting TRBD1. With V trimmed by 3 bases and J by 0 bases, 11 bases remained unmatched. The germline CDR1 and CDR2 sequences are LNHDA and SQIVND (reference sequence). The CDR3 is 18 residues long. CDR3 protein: CASSIPSVRGLSGNTIYF. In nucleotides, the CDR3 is TGTGCCAGTAGTATCCCCTCCGTAAGGGGGCTCTCTGGAAACACCATATATTTT.

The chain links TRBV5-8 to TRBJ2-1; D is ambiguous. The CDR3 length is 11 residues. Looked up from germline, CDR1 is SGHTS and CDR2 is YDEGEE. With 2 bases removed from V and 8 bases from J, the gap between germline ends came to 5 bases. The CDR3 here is CASSFFDEQFF. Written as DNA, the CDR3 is TGTGCCAGCAGCTTTTTCGATGAGCAGTTCTTC.

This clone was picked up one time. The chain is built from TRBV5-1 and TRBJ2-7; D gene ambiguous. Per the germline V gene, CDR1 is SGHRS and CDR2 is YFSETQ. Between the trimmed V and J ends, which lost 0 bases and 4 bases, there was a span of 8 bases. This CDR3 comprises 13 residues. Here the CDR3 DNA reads TGCGCCAGCAGCTTGGTGGGAAATTACGAGCAGTACTTC. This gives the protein CASSLVGNYEQYF.

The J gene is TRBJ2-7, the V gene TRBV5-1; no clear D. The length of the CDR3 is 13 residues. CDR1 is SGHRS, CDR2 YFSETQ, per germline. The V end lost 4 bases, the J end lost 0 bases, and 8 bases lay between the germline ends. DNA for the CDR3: TGCGCCAGCAGCCAGTCTAGCTCCTACGAGCAGTACTTC. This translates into CASSQSSSYEQYF.

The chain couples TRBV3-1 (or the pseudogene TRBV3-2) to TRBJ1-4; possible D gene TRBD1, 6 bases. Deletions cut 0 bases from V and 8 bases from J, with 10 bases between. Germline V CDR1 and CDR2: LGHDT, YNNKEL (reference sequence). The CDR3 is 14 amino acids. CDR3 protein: CASSQDRGYEKLFF. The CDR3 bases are TGTGCCAGCAGCCAAGACAGGGGCTACGAAAAACTGTTTTTT.

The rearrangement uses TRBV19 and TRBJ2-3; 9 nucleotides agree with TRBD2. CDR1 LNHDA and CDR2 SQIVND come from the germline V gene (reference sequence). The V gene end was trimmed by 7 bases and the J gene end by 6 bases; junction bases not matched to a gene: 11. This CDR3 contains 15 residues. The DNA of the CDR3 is TGTGCCAGTAAGGGGTTTGCGGGAGGGGCGGATACGCAGTATTTT. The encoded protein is CASKGFAGGADTQYF.

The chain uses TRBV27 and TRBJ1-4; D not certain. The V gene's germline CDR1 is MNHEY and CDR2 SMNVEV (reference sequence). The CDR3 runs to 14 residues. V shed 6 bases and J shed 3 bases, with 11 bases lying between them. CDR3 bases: TGTGCCAGCAGAGCACGCCGGGCTAATGAAAAACTGTTTTTT. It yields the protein CASRARRANEKLFF.

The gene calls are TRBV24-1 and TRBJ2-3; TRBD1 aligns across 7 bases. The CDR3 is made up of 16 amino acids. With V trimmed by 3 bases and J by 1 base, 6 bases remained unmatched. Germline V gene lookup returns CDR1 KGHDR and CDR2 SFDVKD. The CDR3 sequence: CATSDPTGDGTDTQYF. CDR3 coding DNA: TGTGCCACCAGTGATCCAACAGGGGATGGCACAGATACGCAGTATTTT.

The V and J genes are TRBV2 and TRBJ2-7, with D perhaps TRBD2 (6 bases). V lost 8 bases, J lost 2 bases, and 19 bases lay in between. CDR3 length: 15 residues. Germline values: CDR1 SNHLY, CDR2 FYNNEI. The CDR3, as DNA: TGTGCCAGCGGGGCAGCCGTAGCGGCCACCTACGAGCAGTACTTC. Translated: CASGAAVAATYEQYF. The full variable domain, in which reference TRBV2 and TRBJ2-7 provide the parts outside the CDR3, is EPEVTQTPSHQVTQMGQEVILRCVPISNHLYFYWYRQILGQKVEFLVSFYNNEISEKSEIFDDQFSVERPDGSNFTLKIRSTKLEDSAMYFCASGAAVAATYEQYFGPGTRLTVT.

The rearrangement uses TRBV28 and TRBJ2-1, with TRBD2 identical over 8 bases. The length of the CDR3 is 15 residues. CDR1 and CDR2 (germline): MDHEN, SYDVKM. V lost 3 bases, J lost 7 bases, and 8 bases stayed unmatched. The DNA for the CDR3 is TGTGCCAGCAGTTTGCCGGGACTAGTTCGTAATGAGCAGTTCTTC. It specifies CASSLPGLVRNEQFF.

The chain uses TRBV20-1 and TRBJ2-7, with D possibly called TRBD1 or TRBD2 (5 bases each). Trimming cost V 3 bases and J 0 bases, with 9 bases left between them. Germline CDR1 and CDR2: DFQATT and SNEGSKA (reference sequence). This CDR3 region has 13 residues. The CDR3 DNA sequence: TGCAGTGCTAGTGGGGACCACTCCTACGAGCAGTACTTC. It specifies CSASGDHSYEQYF.

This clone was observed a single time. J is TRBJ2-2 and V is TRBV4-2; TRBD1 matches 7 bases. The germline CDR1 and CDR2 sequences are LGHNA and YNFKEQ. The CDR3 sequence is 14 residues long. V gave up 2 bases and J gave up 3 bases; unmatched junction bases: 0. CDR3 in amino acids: CASSQQGDTGELFF. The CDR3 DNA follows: TGTGCCAGCAGCCAACAGGGGGACACCGGGGAGCTGTTTTTT.

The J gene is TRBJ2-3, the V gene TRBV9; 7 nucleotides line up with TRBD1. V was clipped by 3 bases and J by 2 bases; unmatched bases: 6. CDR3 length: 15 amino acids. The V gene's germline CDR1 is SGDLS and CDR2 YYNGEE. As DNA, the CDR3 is TGTGCCAGCAGCGAACGGACAGGTGTCACAGATACGCAGTATTTT. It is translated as CASSERTGVTDTQYF.

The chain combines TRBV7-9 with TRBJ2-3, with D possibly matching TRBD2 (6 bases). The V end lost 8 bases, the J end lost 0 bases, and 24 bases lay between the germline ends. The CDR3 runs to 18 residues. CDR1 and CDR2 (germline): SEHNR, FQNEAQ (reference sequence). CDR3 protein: CASLQASVDTISTDTQYF. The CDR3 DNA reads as TGTGCCAGCCTTCAAGCTAGCGTGGACACAATTAGCACAGATACGCAGTATTTT.

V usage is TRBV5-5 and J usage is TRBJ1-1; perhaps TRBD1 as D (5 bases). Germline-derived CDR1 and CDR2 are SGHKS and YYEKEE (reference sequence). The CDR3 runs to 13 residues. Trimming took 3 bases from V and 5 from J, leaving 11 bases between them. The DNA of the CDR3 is TGTGCCAGCAGCTCTATGGACAATACTGAAGCTTTCTTT. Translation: CASSSMDNTEAFF.

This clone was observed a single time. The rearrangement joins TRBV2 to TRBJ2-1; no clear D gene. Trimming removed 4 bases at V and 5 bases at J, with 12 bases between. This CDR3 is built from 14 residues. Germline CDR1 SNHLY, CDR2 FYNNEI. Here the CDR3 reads CASSVDLSNNEQFF. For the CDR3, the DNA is TGTGCCAGCAGTGTGGACCTTTCCAACAATGAGCAGTTCTTC.